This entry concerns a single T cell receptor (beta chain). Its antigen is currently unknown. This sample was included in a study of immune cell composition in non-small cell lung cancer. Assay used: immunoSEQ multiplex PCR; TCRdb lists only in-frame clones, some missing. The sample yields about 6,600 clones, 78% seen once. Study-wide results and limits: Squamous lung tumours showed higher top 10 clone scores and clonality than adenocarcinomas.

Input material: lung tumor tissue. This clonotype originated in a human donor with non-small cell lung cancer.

The CDR3 DNA reads as TGTGCCAGCAGCTTCGGGCTAGCGGGGGGGGAATCTCACATTCAGTACTTC. Residues: CASSFGLAGGESHIQYF. The chain links TRBV7-6 to TRBJ2-4; 12 bases line up with TRBD2. This CDR3 has 17 amino acids. Germline V gene sequence: CDR1 SGHVS, CDR2 FNYEAQ. J was trimmed by 8 bases and V by 3 bases; bases with no gene match: 11.